This entry lists 20 T cell receptor beta chains sequenced from one sample in a study of CD8 T cells in Susac syndrome. With random hexamers, reverse transcription was performed on roughly 0.5 to 1 ug of RNA. TCRdb passed the immunoSEQ multiplex PCR reads through MiXCR, listing each CDR3 protein once. The table records some 130,000 distinct CDR3 sequences, approximately 95% of them present only once. Sequences were obtained from CD8+ T cells from PBMCs. Every receptor here comes from a human donor with Susac syndrome.

V and J are TRBV27 and TRBJ1-1; 10 bases are a match to TRBD1. V lost 5 bases, J lost 3 bases, and 6 bases stayed unmatched. CDR3 length equals 15 residues. Germline V gene sequence: CDR1 MNHEY, CDR2 SMNVEV (reference sequence). The CDR3 loop is CASSLGQGDHTEAFF. In nucleotides, the CDR3 is TGTGCCAGCAGTCTCGGACAGGGGGATCACACTGAAGCTTTCTTT.

This chain uses TRBV6-5 with TRBJ1-5; the D gene is possibly TRBD1 (5 bases). This CDR3 contains 12 residues. Germline CDR1 reads MNHEY; CDR2 reads SVGAGI. The germline V and J ends were trimmed by 2 bases and 11 bases, with 10 bases remaining between them. The CDR3 is CASSYPGQAQHF. The CDR3 bases are TGTGCCAGCAGTTACCCGGGGCAAGCCCAGCATTTT.

V usage is TRBV27 and J usage is TRBJ2-1; D gene unclear. The V gene lost 2 bases and the J gene lost 5 bases, with 13 bases spanning the gap. The CDR3 sequence is 15 residues long. Germline V CDR1 and CDR2: MNHEY, SMNVEV (reference sequence). CDR3 in DNA: TGTGCCAGCAGTTTAGCGCCACCGCACGACAATGAGCAGTTCTTC. Protein product: CASSLAPPHDNEQFF.

J is TRBJ1-2 and V is TRBV27; D unresolved. CDR3 length equals 13 residues. The V end was cut by 2 bases, the J end by 4 bases, with 8 bases between. The germline gives CDR1 MNHEY, CDR2 SMNVEV (reference sequence). The CDR3 is CASSLGSAYGYTF. CDR3 in DNA: TGTGCCAGCAGTTTAGGCTCTGCCTATGGCTACACCTTC.

This rearrangement joins TRBV30 to TRBJ2-7, with TRBD1 matching over 7 bases. Germline assignment: CDR1 GTSNPN and CDR2 SVGIG (reference sequence). The V segment lost 4 bases and the J segment 6 bases; nucleotides outside the gene matches: 12. This CDR3 region has 14 residues. CDR3 DNA sequence: TGTGCCTGGATACCCGAGGACAGGAATGTCGAGCAGTACTTC. This translates into CAWIPEDRNVEQYF.

This chain joins TRBV11-1 and TRBJ2-5; 12 bases line up with TRBD2. The germline V gene has CDR1 SGHAT and CDR2 FQDESV (reference sequence). With 5 bases clipped from V and 0 bases from J, the junction kept 16 bases outside the gene matches. This CDR3 has 20 amino acids. CDR3: CASSPRTSGKSRGYQETQYF. In nucleotides, the CDR3 is TGTGCCAGCAGCCCCCGGACTAGCGGGAAATCCCGAGGGTACCAAGAGACCCAGTACTTC.

The chain couples TRBV6-5 to TRBJ2-7, with D unresolved. Germline CDR1 MNHEY, CDR2 SVGAGI. This CDR3 has 14 residues. V was pared by 6 bases and J by 5 bases, with 17 bases between. CDR3 nucleotide sequence: TGTGCCAGCAGGTACGGGCCCCGGGCCGACGAGCAGTACTTC. Amino acid sequence: CASRYGPRADEQYF.

This clonotype has a single count. This rearrangement joins TRBV5-1 to TRBJ2-1, with D perhaps assigned TRBD1 or TRBD2 (5 bases each). Germline CDR1 SGHRS, CDR2 YFSETQ. The CDR3 sequence is 18 residues long. V was clipped by 4 bases and J by 0 bases, with 20 bases between them. The CDR3 sequence is CASSQPGTPPSSYNEQFF. Here the CDR3 DNA reads TGCGCCAGCAGCCAACCTGGGACGCCTCCGAGCTCCTACAATGAGCAGTTCTTC.

This chain joins TRBV6-1 and TRBJ2-7; 7 bases are shared with TRBD1. Germline CDR1 MNHNS, CDR2 SASEGT. The CDR3 totals 13 residues. V gave up 7 bases and J gave up 3 bases; unmatched junction bases: 6. Written as DNA, the CDR3 is TGTGCCAGCAACCCGACAGGGATCTACGAGCAGTACTTC. It encodes CASNPTGIYEQYF.

This chain links TRBV12-3 or TRBV12-4 with TRBJ2-7; D unresolved. Trimming pared 5 bases from V and 4 bases from J, leaving 6 bases between. The CDR3 covers 11 residues. CDR3 nucleotide sequence: TGTGCCAGCAGTCCTTATTACGAGCAGTACTTC. Translating it yields CASSPYYEQYF.

The V call is TRBV7-9, the J call TRBJ1-5; 7 nucleotides align to TRBD1. CDR3 length: 15 amino acids. CDR1 and CDR2 from the germline V gene are SEHNR and FQNEAQ (reference sequence). Losses at the gene ends were 5 bases for V and 6 bases for J; bases not matched to a gene: 10. CDR3 sequence reads: CASSTQGDSTQPQHF. CDR3 sequence (DNA): TGTGCCAGCAGCACGCAAGGGGACAGTACTCAGCCCCAGCATTTT. Drawing the rest from reference TRBV7-9 and TRBJ1-5, the complete variable domain is DTGVSQNPRHKITKRGQNVTFRCDPISEHNRLYWYRQTLGQGPEFLTYFQNEAQLEKSRLLSDRFSAERPKGSFSTLEIQRTEQGDSAMYLCASSTQGDSTQPQHFGDGTRLSIL.

V is TRBV20-1 and J is TRBJ2-7; the match to TRBD1 covers 9 bases. The CDR3 has 15 amino acids. Per the germline V gene, CDR1 is DFQATT and CDR2 is SNEGSKA (reference sequence). V lost 0 bases to trimming and J lost 3 bases; unmatched junction nucleotides: 6. CDR3 bases: TGCAGTGCTAGAGACTCCGGGACAGGGTTCTACGAGCAGTACTTC. Its protein product is CSARDSGTGFYEQYF.

The chain couples TRBV5-1 to TRBJ2-6; the match to TRBD1 covers 8 bases. Germline trimming cut 3 bases from V and 1 base from J; bases unmatched to any gene: 3. The germline V gene encodes CDR1 SGHRS and CDR2 YFSETQ. The CDR3 has 16 residues. This chain's CDR3 is CASSSTGGSGANVLTF. CDR3 nucleotide sequence: TGCGCCAGCAGCTCAACAGGGGGGTCTGGGGCCAACGTCCTGACTTTC. Looking up the rest from reference TRBV5-1 and TRBJ2-6 gives the full variable domain: KAGVTQTPRYLIKTRGQQVTLSCSPISGHRSVSWYQQTPGQGLQFLFEYFSETQRNKGNFPGRFSGRQFSNSRSEMNVSTLELGDSALYLCASSSTGGSGANVLTFGAGSRLTVL.

This chain connects TRBV12-3 or TRBV12-4 to TRBJ2-1, with no clear D. Trimming took 6 bases from V and 10 from J, leaving 10 bases between them. This CDR3 is 11 amino acids long. The CDR3 DNA is TGTGCCAGCAGCTTAACCCGGGAGCAGTTCTTC. It encodes CASSLTREQFF.

This clonotype was seen once. The J gene is TRBJ1-2, the V gene TRBV21-1; the table names TRBD1, a call not compared with the DNA. TRBV21-1 is noted as a pseudogene. The CDR3 sequence is 16 residues long. CDR3 DNA sequence: TGTGCCAGCAGCCTTCTTCTCGGCGGGACAGGGGATGGCTACACCTTC. Amino acids: CASSLLLGGTGDGYTF.

This chain joins TRBV20-1 and TRBJ2-1, with D possibly matching TRBD1 (6 bases). The ends were cut back, 6 bases at V and 5 bases at J, with 17 bases in the middle. Germline CDR1 DFQATT, CDR2 SNEGSKA (reference sequence). The CDR3 runs to 14 residues. The CDR3 loop reads CSATSGTLNNEQFF. DNA for the CDR3: TGCAGTGCAACTTCCGGGACACTGAACAATGAGCAGTTCTTC.

The chain has TRBV29-1 and TRBJ2-5; D is undetermined. CDR1 is SQVTM, CDR2 ANQGSEA, per germline. The V gene lost 5 bases and the J gene lost 5 bases, with 15 bases spanning the gap. CDR3 size: 13 residues. The CDR3 reads CSVSGVESETQYF. DNA for the CDR3: TGCAGCGTTTCTGGGGTAGAAAGTGAGACCCAGTACTTC.

This clonotype was observed once. The J gene is TRBJ2-3, the V gene TRBV27; 13 positions match TRBD2. In germline, CDR1 is MNHEY, CDR2 SMNVEV (reference sequence). V gave up 4 bases and J gave up 6 bases; unmatched junction bases: 13. The CDR3 sequence is 18 residues long. CDR3 loop: CASSYAFGLAGVDDTQYF. The CDR3 nucleotides read TGTGCCAGCAGTTACGCCTTCGGACTAGCGGGAGTTGATGATACGCAGTATTTT.

V gene TRBV9 combines with J gene TRBJ2-3, with 7 bases that match TRBD2. This CDR3 contains 14 residues. The trim removed 2 bases at V and 0 bases at J, leaving 0 bases unmatched. CDR1 is SGDLS, CDR2 YYNGEE, per germline. The CDR3 loop is CASSVSGSTDTQYF. The DNA for the CDR3 is TGTGCCAGCAGCGTTAGCGGGAGCACAGATACGCAGTATTTT.

The CDR3 spells CASSLGIQGDIQYF. CDR3 coding DNA: TGTGCCAGCAGTTTAGGTATCCAGGGAGACATTCAGTACTTC. The rearrangement uses TRBV28 and TRBJ2-4, with D perhaps being TRBD1 or TRBD2 (5 bases each). Germline loops: CDR1 MDHEN, CDR2 SYDVKM. V was shortened by 2 bases and J by 8 bases, with 13 bases between the two germline ends. This CDR3 region has 14 residues.